The 12 T cell receptor beta chains given below trace back to one sample, sequenced in a study of Ad26.COV2.S vaccination and SARS-CoV-2 variants. Assay: immunoSEQ multiplex PCR; the TCRdb copy retains only in-frame clones and omits some. Among around 300,000 clones listed, 75% to 90% were seen once. Documented treatment: about 20 received Ad26.COV2.S at low or high dose, single or two shots; about 5 received placebo; per-sample allocation not given. Vaccine and placebo recipients were sampled on day 63 after the first injection. Sequencing used peripheral blood, obtained in a trial of Ad26.COV2.S vaccine versus placebo. The receptors come from a person between 18 and 59 years old who received the Ad26.COV2.S COVID-19 vaccine or a placebo.

DNA for the CDR3: TGTGCCAGCAGCTTAGGCCTTGCCGGCGGGAGGGGTACCGGGGAGCTGTTTTTT. It translates to CASSLGLAGGRGTGELFF. V is TRBV11-2 and J is TRBJ2-2; TRBD2 agrees at 9 bases. V lost 1 base and J lost 5; bases outside the gene matches: 11. The CDR3 has 18 residues. Per the germline V gene, CDR1 is SGHAT and CDR2 is FQNNGV.

The chain has TRBV6-6 and TRBJ2-2; unclear D gene. In germline, CDR1 is MNHNY, CDR2 SVGAGI (reference sequence). The germline V and J ends were trimmed by 2 bases and 3 bases, with 4 bases remaining between them. This CDR3 contains 13 residues. The DNA for the CDR3 is TGTGCCAGCAGTTACGATTACACCGGGGAGCTGTTTTTT. Translated, it gives CASSYDYTGELFF.

This clone was detected only once. The genes are TRBV15 and TRBJ1-3; no clear D gene. Germline lookup yields CDR1 LNHNV and CDR2 YYDKDF (reference sequence). The CDR3 spans 15 residues. V lost 8 bases and J 2 bases, leaving 16 bases between the germline ends. The CDR3 DNA is TGTGCCACCTCGACGGGAAGGAACCCTGGAAACACCATATATTTT. Its protein product is CATSTGRNPGNTIYF.

V is TRBV27 and J is TRBJ2-3; TRBD2 matches 9 bases. V lost 1 base to trimming and J lost 5 bases; unmatched junction nucleotides: 4. Germline V gene lookup returns CDR1 MNHEY and CDR2 SMNVEV (reference sequence). The CDR3 sequence is 15 residues long. CDR3 residues: CASSLFSGGEDTQYF. DNA of the CDR3: TGTGCCAGCAGTTTATTTAGCGGGGGAGAAGATACGCAGTATTTT.

The rearrangement links TRBV5-6 to TRBJ2-7, with 7 bases lining up with TRBD1. This CDR3 spans 16 amino acids. From germline, CDR1 is SGHDT and CDR2 YYEEEE. V shed 2 bases and J 1 base; nucleotides not matched to a gene: 9. CDR3 nucleotides: TGTGCCAGCAGCTTCCTGGGCAGGGGGTTTTCCTACGAGCAGTACTTC. Its translation is CASSFLGRGFSYEQYF.

This chain connects TRBV19 to TRBJ1-6; 9 nucleotides line up with TRBD1. CDR1 is LNHDA and CDR2 is SQIVND in the germline V gene (reference sequence). The length of the CDR3 is 17 residues. J lost 1 base, V lost 5 bases, and 6 bases had no gene match. The CDR3, as DNA: TGTGCCAGTAGTTTCAAACAGGGGGCTTCCTATAATTCACCCCTCCACTTT. This encodes CASSFKQGASYNSPLHF.

The rearrangement joins TRBV6-8 to TRBJ2-5; no reliable D call. From germline, CDR1 is MNHGY and CDR2 SAAAGT. This CDR3 has 11 amino acids. The ends were cut back, 5 bases at V and 9 bases at J, with 10 bases in the middle. CDR3 bases: TGTGCCAGCAGTCCCATGTCCCCCCAGTACTTC. Its protein product is CASSPMSPQYF.

In its sample, this clone was seen once. At one boundary the junction diverges from the germline segment, which might be a read error. This chain connects TRBV4-2 to TRBJ1-4, with a weak D call TRBD1 (5 bases). Germline V lookup: CDR1 LGHNA, CDR2 YNFKEQ. The CDR3 totals 15 residues. The CDR3 bases are TGTGCCAGCAGCCAAGACTACACGCCGCCGGGGACGGCCGATTTT. It encodes CASSQDYTPPGTADF.

The chain joins TRBV7-2 to TRBJ2-7; TRBD1 matches 8 bases. This CDR3 has 14 amino acids. The V and J ends lost 5 bases and 1 base, in that order; junction bases with no gene match: 4. Per the germline V gene, CDR1 is SGHTA and CDR2 is FQGNSA. CDR3 amino acids: CASSPNRGSYEQYF. CDR3 DNA: TGTGCCAGCAGCCCCAACAGGGGGTCCTACGAGCAGTACTTC.

The V and J genes are TRBV6-6 and TRBJ2-7; 9 nucleotides match TRBD1. The CDR3 runs to 14 residues. The germline CDR1 and CDR2 sequences are MNHNY and SVGAGI (reference sequence). V shed 2 bases and J 5 bases; nucleotides not matched to a gene: 4. The CDR3 nucleotides read TGTGCCAGCAGTTACCCGGGACAGGGTAACGAGCAGTACTTC. Protein: CASSYPGQGNEQYF.

The CDR3 loop is CASGLESKSPLHF. CDR3 nucleotide sequence: TGTGCCAGCGGTCTTGAGTCAAAGTCACCCCTCCACTTT. This sequence joins TRBV6-5 and TRBJ1-6; no reliable D call. The CDR3 consists of 13 residues. Trimming pared 8 bases from V and 10 bases from J, leaving 15 bases between. CDR1 and CDR2 from the germline V gene are MNHEY and SVGAGI.

The gene calls are TRBV18 and TRBJ2-7; 11 bases are shared with TRBD2. Trimming took 2 bases from V and 2 from J; bases not matched to a gene: 5. This CDR3 contains 16 residues. Looked up from germline, CDR1 is KGHSH and CDR2 is LQKENI. The CDR3 here is CASSPASGRPTYEQYF. CDR3 coding DNA: TGTGCCAGCTCACCAGCTAGCGGGAGGCCCACCTACGAGCAGTACTTC.